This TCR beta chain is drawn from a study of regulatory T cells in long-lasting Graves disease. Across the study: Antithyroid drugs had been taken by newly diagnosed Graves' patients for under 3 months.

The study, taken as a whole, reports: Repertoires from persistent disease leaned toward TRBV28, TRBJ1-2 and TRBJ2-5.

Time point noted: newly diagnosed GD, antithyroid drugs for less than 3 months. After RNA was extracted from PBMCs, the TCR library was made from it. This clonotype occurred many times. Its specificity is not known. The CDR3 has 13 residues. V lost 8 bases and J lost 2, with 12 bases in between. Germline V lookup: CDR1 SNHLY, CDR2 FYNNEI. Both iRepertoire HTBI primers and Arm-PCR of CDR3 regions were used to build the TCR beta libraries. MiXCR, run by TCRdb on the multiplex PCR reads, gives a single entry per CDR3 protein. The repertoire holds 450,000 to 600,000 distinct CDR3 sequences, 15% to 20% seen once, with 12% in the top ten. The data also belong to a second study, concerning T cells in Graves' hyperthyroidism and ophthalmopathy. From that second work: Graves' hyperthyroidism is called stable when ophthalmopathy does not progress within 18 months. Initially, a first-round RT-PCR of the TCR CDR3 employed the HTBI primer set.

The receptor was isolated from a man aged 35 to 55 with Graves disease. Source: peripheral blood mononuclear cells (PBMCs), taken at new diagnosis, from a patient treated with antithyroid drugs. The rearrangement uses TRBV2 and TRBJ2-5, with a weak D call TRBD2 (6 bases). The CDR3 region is CASGGIDQETQYF. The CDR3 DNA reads TGTGCCAGCGGGGGGATCGATCAAGAGACCCAGTACTTC.